This TCR beta chain was retrieved from a study of blood T cell repertoires in COVID-19. Cohort allocation depended upon clinical history that participants reported. All recovered Cohort 3 donors got two negative PCRs, got clearance, or saw symptom resolution. The ends lost 6 bases at V and 10 bases at J; junction bases unmatched: 4. CDR3 size: 10 residues. CDR1 and CDR2 from the germline V gene are DFQATT and SNEGSKA (reference sequence). The method was immunoSEQ multiplex PCR; TCRdb's version includes in-frame clones alone and lacks a portion of them. This repertoire shows hundreds of thousands of clones, 85% to 90% found once; its top ten account for 10%.

The chain combines TRBV20-1 with TRBJ1-1, with 8 nucleotides matching TRBD1. The sequence derives from a woman in her forties or fifties who had recovered from COVID-19. Sequenced material: PBMCs or T cells enriched from blood (not recorded which). Here the CDR3 reads CSARQGPAFF. CDR3 bases: TGCAGTGCACGACAGGGGCCAGCTTTCTTT.